The T cell receptor beta chain under discussion was sequenced for a study of shared clonotypes between healthy human individuals. Study results and limitations: With few donors, the genetic and exposure-history diversity represented was limited.

The V end was cut by 5 bases, the J end by 9 bases, with 19 bases between. This CDR3 contains 15 residues. Germline V gene data show CDR1 as MNHEY and CDR2 as SVGAGI. Turning to this clone: Antigen: not known.

The assay was run at deep level. Profiled with immunoSEQ multiplex PCR; TCRdb holds only in-frame clones, not every one. The table records roughly 1,500,000 clones, approximately 98.5% of them present only once. Donors included only healthy HIV-negative adults lacking recent acute infections or vaccinations. The investigators split CD4+ cells into a CD45RA+ naive subset and a CD45RA-negative memory subset. This chain joins TRBV6-5 and TRBJ2-2; a weak D match, TRBD1 (6 bases). The TCR sequence derives from a man aged 30-40 years in good health. The source material was naive CD4+ T cells sorted from blood. Described subset: CD45RA+ positively selected. The CDR3 sequence is CASSTTGRLFWELFF. The DNA for the CDR3 is TGTGCCAGCAGTACGACAGGTCGCCTATTTTGGGAGCTGTTTTTT.